This T cell receptor beta chain was profiled in a study of cytomegalovirus exposure and HLA in healthy donors. General study points: The classifier, whose performance was assessed in both the original and validation cohorts, reportedly diagnosed cytomegalovirus status with high specificity and sensitivity.

Vbeta (60) and Jbeta (13) primers were used in the PCR. The method was immunoSEQ multiplex PCR; TCRdb's version includes in-frame clones alone and lacks a portion of them. Among approximately 100,000 clones listed, roughly 78% were seen once. Worth noting for this clone: Its specificity is unknown.

The CDR3 spans 14 residues. The ends lost 5 bases at V and 4 bases at J; junction bases unmatched: 5. CDR1 is SGHVS and CDR2 is FQNEAQ in the germline V gene. J is TRBJ1-5 and V is TRBV7-8; 7 bases agree with TRBD1. The sequencing sample was made of PBMCs. This receptor was identified in a woman aged 40 to 49 in good health and CMV-seronegative. The CDR3 DNA follows: TGTGCCAGCAGCCAGGACAGGATTAATCAGCCCCAGCATTTT. Amino acids: CASSQDRINQPQHF.